These 19 T cell receptor beta chains share one sample of origin, sequenced in a study of blood T cell repertoires in COVID-19. TCRdb's copy holds only in-frame clones and misses some; the assay was immunoSEQ multiplex PCR. The table has over 350,000 clones, around 87% seen once. The sample was PBMCs or T cells enriched from blood (not recorded which). These receptors came from a woman in her thirties with acute COVID-19.

The V call is TRBV7-9, the J call TRBJ1-4, with a tentative D call TRBD1 (5 bases). V dropped 5 bases and J dropped 2 bases, with 12 bases sitting between them. This CDR3 comprises 15 residues. Germline V lookup: CDR1 SEHNR, CDR2 FQNEAQ (reference sequence). CDR3: CASSLIGATNEKLFF. The CDR3 DNA reads TGTGCCAGCAGCCTCATAGGGGCGACTAATGAAAAACTGTTTTTT.

This chain uses TRBV5-1 with TRBJ2-2; D unresolved. The germline V gene has CDR1 SGHRS and CDR2 YFSETQ. The CDR3 consists of 13 residues. The V end lost 1 base, the J end lost 6 bases, and 7 bases lay between the germline ends. The DNA of the CDR3 is TGCGCCAGCAGCTTGCGGTACTCCGGGGAGCTGTTTTTT. Translating it yields CASSLRYSGELFF. The full variable domain, its missing parts supplied by reference TRBV5-1 and TRBJ2-2, is KAGVTQTPRYLIKTRGQQVTLSCSPISGHRSVSWYQQTPGQGLQFLFEYFSETQRNKGNFPGRFSGRQFSNSRSEMNVSTLELGDSALYLCASSLRYSGELFFGEGSRLTVL.

This clone was observed a single time. This chain joins TRBV7-3 and TRBJ1-6; 8 bases align to TRBD1. The CDR3 has 15 amino acids. Germline CDR1 and CDR2: SGHTA and FQGTGA. J lost 7 bases, V lost 4 bases, and 6 bases had no gene match. CDR3 loop: CASSSTDRENSPLHF. The DNA for the CDR3 is TGTGCCAGCAGCTCGACGGACAGGGAGAATTCACCCCTCCACTTT.

This chain connects TRBV19 to TRBJ2-5, with D possibly TRBD2 on 6 matching bases. Trimming cost V 5 bases and J 5 bases, with 12 bases left between them. CDR3 length equals 13 residues. Germline CDR1 LNHDA, CDR2 SQIVND (reference sequence). Here the CDR3 DNA reads TGTGCCAGTAGTCAAAAGGCGGGGGAGACCCAGTACTTC. Encoded protein: CASSQKAGETQYF. Full variable domain (remainder filled in from reference TRBV19 and TRBJ2-5): DGGITQSPKYLFRKEGQNVTLSCEQNLNHDAMYWYRQDPGQGLRLIYYSQIVNDFQKGDIAEGYSVSREKKESFPLTVTSAQKNPTAFYLCASSQKAGETQYFGPGTRLLVL.

V and J are TRBV27 and TRBJ1-1, with TRBD1 as a possible D gene (5 bases). Germline values: CDR1 MNHEY, CDR2 SMNVEV (reference sequence). The CDR3 is made up of 12 amino acids. Trimming removed 1 base from V and 8 bases from J, with 8 bases in between. CDR3: CASSLLGGEAFF. Written as DNA, the CDR3 is TGTGCCAGCAGTTTATTGGGGGGAGAAGCTTTCTTT.

The rearrangement uses TRBV7-3 and TRBJ2-1; 13 nucleotides align to TRBD2. The CDR3 is made up of 16 amino acids. CDR1 and CDR2 from the germline V gene are SGHTA and FQGTGA. The V and J ends lost 5 bases and 9 bases, in that order; junction bases with no gene match: 10. This CDR3 is CASSNLLAGGFGEQFF. CDR3 DNA sequence: TGTGCCAGCAGCAACCTACTAGCGGGGGGGTTCGGTGAGCAGTTCTTC. Complete variable domain (other parts from reference TRBV7-3 and TRBJ2-1): GAGVSQTPSNKVTEKGKYVELRCDPISGHTALYWYRQSLGQGPEFLIYFQGTGAADDSGLPNDRFFAVRPEGSVSTLKIQRTERGDSAVYLCASSNLLAGGFGEQFFGPGTRLTVL.

This chain's CDR3 is CSVEDFTGSYTGELFF. The CDR3 DNA reads TGCAGCGTTGAAGATTTCACAGGGTCGTACACCGGGGAGCTGTTTTTT. The chain uses TRBV29-1 and TRBJ2-2, with a weak D call TRBD1 (6 bases). The CDR3 has 16 amino acids. Trimming stripped 0 bases from V and 3 bases from J, with 14 bases between. CDR1 and CDR2 from the germline V gene are SQVTM and ANQGSEA.

J is TRBJ2-2 and V is TRBV6-1; D might be TRBD1 (6 bases). This CDR3 comprises 15 residues. CDR1 is MNHNS and CDR2 is SASEGT in the germline V gene. V lost 2 bases to trimming and J lost 2 bases, with 9 bases between them. CDR3 region: CASSERTANTGELFF. For the CDR3, the DNA is TGTGCCAGCAGTGAACGGACAGCTAACACCGGGGAGCTGTTTTTT.

This chain joins TRBV29-1 and TRBJ2-5, with 9 bases fitting TRBD2. Germline CDR1 and CDR2: SQVTM and ANQGSEA. The J segment lost 5 bases and the V segment lost 6 bases, leaving 4 bases of the junction unmatched. The CDR3 is 12 amino acids. Written as DNA, the CDR3 is TGCAGCGTCGGGACTAGCACCGAGACCCAGTACTTC. Translated: CSVGTSTETQYF.

The chain carries TRBV19 and TRBJ2-3, with TRBD1 as a possible D gene (6 bases). This CDR3 has 16 residues. Per germline, CDR1 LNHDA and CDR2 SQIVND (reference sequence). V was pared by 5 bases and J by 6 bases, with 21 bases between. The CDR3: CASSSSGGGPGDTQYF. In nucleotides, the CDR3 is TGTGCCAGTAGTTCCTCAGGTGGGGGCCCGGGGGATACGCAGTATTTT.

The V call is TRBV6-2 or TRBV6-3, the J call TRBJ1-1; D perhaps matches TRBD1 (6 bases). The CDR3 loop spans 16 amino acids. V was cut by 7 bases and J by 5 bases, with 23 bases left in between. In germline, CDR1 is MNHEY, CDR2 SVGEGT. CDR3 bases: TGTGCCAGCACTTCCTCGGGCCGGGGGGCCGAGACTGAAGCTTTCTTT. As protein: CASTSSGRGAETEAFF.

This sequence joins TRBV27 and TRBJ2-1; 10 bases fit TRBD2. V trimming: 7 bases; J trimming: 4 bases; junction bases outside the gene matches: 7. The CDR3 contains 15 residues. Per the germline V gene, CDR1 is MNHEY and CDR2 is SMNVEV (reference sequence). As DNA, the CDR3 is TGTGCCAGCACCGGTAGCGGGGGGCCTTACAATGAGCAGTTCTTC. This codes for CASTGSGGPYNEQFF.

In its sample, this clone was seen once. CDR3 nucleotide sequence: TGTGCCAGCTCAAAGAGGACAGCCAGCTCCTACGAGCAGTACTTC. It translates to CASSKRTASSYEQYF. The chain recombines TRBV18 with TRBJ2-7; the D gene is possibly TRBD1 (6 bases). The CDR3 is 15 residues long. The germline gives CDR1 KGHSH, CDR2 LQKENI. V shed 5 bases and J shed 0 bases, with 14 bases lying between them. The variable domain in full, with the rest retrieved from reference TRBV18 and TRBJ2-7, is NAGVMQNPRHLVRRRGQEARLRCSPMKGHSHVYWYRQLPEEGLKFMVYLQKENIIDESGMPKERFSAEFPKEGPSILRIQQVVRGDSAAYFCASSKRTASSYEQYFGPGTRLTVT.

Only one count was recorded for this clone. V usage is TRBV10-1 and J usage is TRBJ2-2, with TRBD2 identical over 7 bases. Germline CDR1 reads WNHNN; CDR2 reads SYGVQD (reference sequence). The CDR3 is 16 amino acids. With V trimmed by 1 base and J by 7 bases, 9 bases remained unmatched. The CDR3 bases are TGCGCCAGCAGTGAGTTCGGACTAGGGAAGAACGGGGAGCTGTTTTTT. Its protein product is CASSEFGLGKNGELFF.

This rearrangement joins TRBV7-9 to TRBJ2-7; 8 nucleotides line up with TRBD1. The V and J ends lost 5 bases and 6 bases, in that order; junction bases with no gene match: 9. From germline, CDR1 is SEHNR and CDR2 FQNEAQ (reference sequence). The CDR3 covers 14 residues. CDR3 region: CASSPDRDQLEQYF. The DNA for the CDR3 is TGTGCCAGCAGCCCGGACAGGGATCAACTCGAGCAGTACTTC.

This chain connects TRBV14 to TRBJ2-7; 11 bases agree with TRBD2. Trimming cost V 5 bases and J 5 bases; bases outside gene matches: 8. In germline, CDR1 is SGHDN, CDR2 FVKESK. The CDR3 runs to 15 residues. DNA of the CDR3: TGTGCCAGCAGCACGCGACTAGCGGGGCTTCACGAGCAGTACTTC. This sequence encodes CASSTRLAGLHEQYF.

This clone has a single count. The CDR3 bases are TGTGCCAGCCAAGACACACATAGCAATCAGCCCCAGCATTTT. It is translated as CASQDTHSNQPQHF. V gene TRBV6-5 combines with J gene TRBJ1-5; no clear D gene. V was shortened by 8 bases and J by 0 bases, with 11 bases between the two germline ends. This CDR3 region has 14 residues. Germline-derived CDR1 and CDR2 are MNHEY and SVGAGI.

The chain uses TRBV5-1 and TRBJ1-2; weak D call: TRBD1 (5 bases). The germline V gene encodes CDR1 SGHRS and CDR2 YFSETQ. This CDR3 spans 16 amino acids. Trimming took off 4 bases at V and 8 bases at J, with 24 bases between the two ends. Here the CDR3 DNA reads TGCGCCAGCAGCCCTGGGGGAGGGGAGTATTTACAGGGCTACACCTTC. It encodes CASSPGGGEYLQGYTF.

The chain joins TRBV5-1 to TRBJ2-7, with 7 bases fitting TRBD1. V lost 3 bases to trimming and J lost 3 bases; unmatched junction nucleotides: 0. From germline, CDR1 is SGHRS and CDR2 YFSETQ. The CDR3 has 12 residues. CDR3 region: CASSWDSYEQYF. The CDR3 bases are TGCGCCAGCAGCTGGGACAGCTACGAGCAGTACTTC. Full variable domain (outside the CDR3, taken from reference TRBV5-1 and TRBJ2-7): KAGVTQTPRYLIKTRGQQVTLSCSPISGHRSVSWYQQTPGQGLQFLFEYFSETQRNKGNFPGRFSGRQFSNSRSEMNVSTLELGDSALYLCASSWDSYEQYFGPGTRLTVT.